By share, the clone carrying this TCR beta chain counts as large (0.1 to 1%). Its cognate antigen is unknown. This sample was taken from a study of CD4+ T cells in melanoma. Study results and caveats: Reportedly, melanoma neoantigen-specific CD4+ T cells showed varied differentiation states. CD8+ T cell, macrophage and B cell function reportedly correlated with neoantigen-specific CD4+ T cells.

The method was immunoSEQ multiplex PCR; TCRdb's version includes in-frame clones alone and lacks a portion of them. The data hold 4,500 to 5,000 clones, with about 61% observed a single time. The CDR3 has 17 residues. The germline CDR1 and CDR2 sequences are GTSNPN and SVGIG (reference sequence). The V end lost 3 bases, the J end lost 0 bases, and 17 bases lay between the germline ends. The receptor's source is a human donor with melanoma. The chain joins TRBV30 to TRBJ2-2; D is perhaps TRBD1 (8 bases). Specimen: cells from a culture (not recorded whether cultured in vitro). The CDR3 reads CAWSPRTGTTNTGELFF. Here the CDR3 DNA reads TGTGCCTGGAGCCCTCGGACAGGGACTACGAACACCGGGGAGCTGTTTTTT.